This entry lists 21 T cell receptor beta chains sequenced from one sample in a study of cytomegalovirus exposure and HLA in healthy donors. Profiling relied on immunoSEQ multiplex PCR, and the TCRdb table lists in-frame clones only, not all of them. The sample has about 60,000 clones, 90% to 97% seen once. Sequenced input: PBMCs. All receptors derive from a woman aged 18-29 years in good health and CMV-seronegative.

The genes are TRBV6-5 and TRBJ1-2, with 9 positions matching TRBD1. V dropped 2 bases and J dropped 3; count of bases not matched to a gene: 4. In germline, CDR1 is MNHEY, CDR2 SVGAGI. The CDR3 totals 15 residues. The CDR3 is CASSYPRDRDYGYTF. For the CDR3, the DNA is TGTGCCAGCAGTTACCCCCGGGACAGGGACTATGGCTACACCTTC.

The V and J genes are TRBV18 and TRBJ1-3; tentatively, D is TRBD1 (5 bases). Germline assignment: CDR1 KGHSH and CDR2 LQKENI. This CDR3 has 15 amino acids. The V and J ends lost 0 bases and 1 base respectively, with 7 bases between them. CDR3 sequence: CASSPPAGSGNTIYF. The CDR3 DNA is TGTGCCAGCTCACCACCGGCAGGGTCTGGAAACACCATATATTTT.

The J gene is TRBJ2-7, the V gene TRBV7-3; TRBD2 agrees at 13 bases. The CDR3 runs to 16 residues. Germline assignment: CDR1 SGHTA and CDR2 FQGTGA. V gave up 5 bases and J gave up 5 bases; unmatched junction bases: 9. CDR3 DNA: TGTGCCAGCAGCCTAGCCGGCGGACTAGCGGGAGACGAGCAGTACTTC. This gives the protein CASSLAGGLAGDEQYF.

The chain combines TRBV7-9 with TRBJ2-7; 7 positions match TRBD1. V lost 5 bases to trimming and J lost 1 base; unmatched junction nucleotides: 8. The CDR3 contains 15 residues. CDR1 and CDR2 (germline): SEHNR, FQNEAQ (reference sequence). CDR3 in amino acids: CASSPTWGQSYEQYF. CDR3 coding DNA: TGTGCCAGCAGCCCCACTTGGGGACAGTCCTACGAGCAGTACTTC.

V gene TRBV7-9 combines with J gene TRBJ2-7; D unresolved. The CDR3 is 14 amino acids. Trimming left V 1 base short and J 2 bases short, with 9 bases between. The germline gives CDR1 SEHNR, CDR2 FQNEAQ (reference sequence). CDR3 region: CASSLGLVPYEQYF. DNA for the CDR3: TGTGCCAGCAGCTTAGGCCTAGTCCCCTACGAGCAGTACTTC.

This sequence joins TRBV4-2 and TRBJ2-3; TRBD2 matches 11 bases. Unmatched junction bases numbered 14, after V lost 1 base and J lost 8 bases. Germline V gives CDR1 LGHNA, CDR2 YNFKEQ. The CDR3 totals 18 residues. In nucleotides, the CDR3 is TGTGCCAGCAGCCAAGTGGGAGGGACTAGCGGCGCGGGGGTTACGCAGTATTTT. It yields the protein CASSQVGGTSGAGVTQYF.

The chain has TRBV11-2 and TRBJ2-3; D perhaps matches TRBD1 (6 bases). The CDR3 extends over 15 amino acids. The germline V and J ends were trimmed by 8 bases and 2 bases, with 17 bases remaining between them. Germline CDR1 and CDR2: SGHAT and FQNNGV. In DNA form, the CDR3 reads TGTGCCAGCGCCTCCCCCGGGGACACCACAGATACGCAGTATTTT. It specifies CASASPGDTTDTQYF.

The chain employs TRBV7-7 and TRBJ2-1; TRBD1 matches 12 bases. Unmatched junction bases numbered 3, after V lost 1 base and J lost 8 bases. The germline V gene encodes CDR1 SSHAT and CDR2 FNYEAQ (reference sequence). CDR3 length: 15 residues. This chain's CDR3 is CASSLGGTGGHEQFF. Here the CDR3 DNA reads TGTGCCAGCAGCTTAGGGGGGACAGGGGGCCATGAGCAGTTCTTC.

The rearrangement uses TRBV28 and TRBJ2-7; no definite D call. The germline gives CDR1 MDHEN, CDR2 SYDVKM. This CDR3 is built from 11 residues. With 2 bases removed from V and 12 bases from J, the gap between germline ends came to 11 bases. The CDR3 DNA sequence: TGTGCCAGCAGTTTAACGGGTGACCGGTACTTC. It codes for CASSLTGDRYF.

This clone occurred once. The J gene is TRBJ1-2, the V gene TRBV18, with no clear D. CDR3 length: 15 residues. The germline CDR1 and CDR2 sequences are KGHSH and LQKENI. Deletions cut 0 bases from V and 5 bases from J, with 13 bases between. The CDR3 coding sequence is TGTGCCAGCTCACCACCGGGTCCGGCCGGGTATGGCTACACCTTC. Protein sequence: CASSPPGPAGYGYTF.

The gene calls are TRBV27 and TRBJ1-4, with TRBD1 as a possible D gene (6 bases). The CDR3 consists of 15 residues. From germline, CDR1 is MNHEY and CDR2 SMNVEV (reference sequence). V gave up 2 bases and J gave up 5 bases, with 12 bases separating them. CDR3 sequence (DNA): TGTGCCAGCAGTTTAGCCGGGGGGCCAAATGAAAAACTGTTTTTT. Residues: CASSLAGGPNEKLFF.

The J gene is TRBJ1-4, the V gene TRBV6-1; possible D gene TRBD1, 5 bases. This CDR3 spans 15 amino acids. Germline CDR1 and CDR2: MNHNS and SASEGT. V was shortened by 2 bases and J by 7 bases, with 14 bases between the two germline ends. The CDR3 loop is CASSELGGRGEKLFF. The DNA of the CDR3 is TGTGCCAGCAGTGAATTGGGGGGGAGAGGTGAAAAACTGTTTTTT.

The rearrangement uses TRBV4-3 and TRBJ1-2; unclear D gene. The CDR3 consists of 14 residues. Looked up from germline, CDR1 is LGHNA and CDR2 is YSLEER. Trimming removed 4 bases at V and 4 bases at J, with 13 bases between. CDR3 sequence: CASSPHSQTYGYTF. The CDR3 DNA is TGCGCCAGCAGCCCCCACAGCCAGACCTATGGCTACACCTTC.

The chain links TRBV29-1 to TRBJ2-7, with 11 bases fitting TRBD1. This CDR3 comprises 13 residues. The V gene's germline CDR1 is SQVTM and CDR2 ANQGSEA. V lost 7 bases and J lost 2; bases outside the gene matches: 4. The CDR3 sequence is CSARTGGTYEQYF. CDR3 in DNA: TGCAGCGCTCGGACAGGGGGCACCTACGAGCAGTACTTC.

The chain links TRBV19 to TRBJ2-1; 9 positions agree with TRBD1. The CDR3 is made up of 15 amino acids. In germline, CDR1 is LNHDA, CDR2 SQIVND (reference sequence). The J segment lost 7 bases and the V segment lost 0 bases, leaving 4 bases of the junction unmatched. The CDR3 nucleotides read TGTGCCAGTAGTATAGACAGGGGGACAGGGAATGAGCAGTTCTTC. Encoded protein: CASSIDRGTGNEQFF. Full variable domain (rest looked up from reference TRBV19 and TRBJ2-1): DGGITQSPKYLFRKEGQNVTLSCEQNLNHDAMYWYRQDPGQGLRLIYYSQIVNDFQKGDIAEGYSVSREKKESFPLTVTSAQKNPTAFYLCASSIDRGTGNEQFFGPGTRLTVL.

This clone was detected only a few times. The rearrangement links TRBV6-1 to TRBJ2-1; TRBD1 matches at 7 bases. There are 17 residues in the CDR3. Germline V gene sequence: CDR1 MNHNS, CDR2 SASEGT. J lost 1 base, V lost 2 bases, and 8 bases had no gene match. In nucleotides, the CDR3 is TGTGCCAGCAGTGAAAAGAGGGGGACAGCTTCCTACAATGAGCAGTTCTTC. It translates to CASSEKRGTASYNEQFF.

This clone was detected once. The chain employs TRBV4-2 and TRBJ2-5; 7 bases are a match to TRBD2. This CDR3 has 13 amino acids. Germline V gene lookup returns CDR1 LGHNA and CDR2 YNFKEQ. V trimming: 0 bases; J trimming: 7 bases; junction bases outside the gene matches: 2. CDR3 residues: CASSQDGGGTQYF. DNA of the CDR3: TGTGCCAGCAGCCAAGATGGGGGGGGGACCCAGTACTTC.

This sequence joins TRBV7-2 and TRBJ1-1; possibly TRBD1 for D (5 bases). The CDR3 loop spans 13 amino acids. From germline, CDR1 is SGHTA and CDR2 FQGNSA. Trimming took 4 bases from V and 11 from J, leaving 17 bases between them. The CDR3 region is CASSSSGAGWAFF. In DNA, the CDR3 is TGTGCCAGCAGCTCAAGTGGGGCCGGGTGGGCTTTCTTT.

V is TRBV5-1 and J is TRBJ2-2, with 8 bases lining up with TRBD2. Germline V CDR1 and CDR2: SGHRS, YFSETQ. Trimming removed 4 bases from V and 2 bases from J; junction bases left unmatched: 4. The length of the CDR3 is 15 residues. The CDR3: CASSARTSNTGELFF. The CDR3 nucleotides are TGCGCCAGCAGCGCCAGGACTAGCAACACCGGGGAGCTGTTTTTT. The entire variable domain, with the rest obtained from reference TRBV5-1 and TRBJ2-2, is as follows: KAGVTQTPRYLIKTRGQQVTLSCSPISGHRSVSWYQQTPGQGLQFLFEYFSETQRNKGNFPGRFSGRQFSNSRSEMNVSTLELGDSALYLCASSARTSNTGELFFGEGSRLTVL.

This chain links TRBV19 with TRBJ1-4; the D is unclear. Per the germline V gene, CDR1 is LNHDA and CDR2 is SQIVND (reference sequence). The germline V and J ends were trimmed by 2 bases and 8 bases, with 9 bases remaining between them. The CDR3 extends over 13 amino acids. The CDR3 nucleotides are TGTGCCAGTAGTATAATGCGACTGGAAAAACTGTTTTTT. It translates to CASSIMRLEKLFF. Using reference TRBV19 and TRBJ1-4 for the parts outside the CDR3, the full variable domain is DGGITQSPKYLFRKEGQNVTLSCEQNLNHDAMYWYRQDPGQGLRLIYYSQIVNDFQKGDIAEGYSVSREKKESFPLTVTSAQKNPTAFYLCASSIMRLEKLFFGSGTQLSVL.

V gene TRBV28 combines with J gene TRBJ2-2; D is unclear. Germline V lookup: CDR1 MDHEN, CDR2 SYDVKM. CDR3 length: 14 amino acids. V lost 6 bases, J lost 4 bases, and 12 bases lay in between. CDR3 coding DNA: TGTGCCAGCAGCCCCGCCGGCGGCACCGGGGAGCTGTTTTTT. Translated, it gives CASSPAGGTGELFF.